The sequence of this T cell receptor beta chain was determined in a study of blood T cell repertoires in COVID-19. CDR1 MNHEY and CDR2 SMNVEV come from the germline V gene (reference sequence). The junction had 5 bases not matched to a gene; V was cut back by 5 bases and J by 0 bases. CDR3 size: 16 residues. Original processing methods: Reference gene primer amplification yielded estimated nucleated cell counts. Clones were sequenced by immunoSEQ multiplex PCR, and TCRdb holds only the in-frame ones, with some missing. V and J calls and clone size come straight from that table; D and trimming were deduced from the DNA. The table lists approximately 300,000 clones, under 95% of them singletons. Everyone who took part was roughly 18 to 89 years old, and they came from about 25 US areas. Allocation to cohorts depended on clinical history reported by the participants.

The sequencing sample was made of PBMCs or T cells enriched from blood (not recorded which). The chain has TRBV27 and TRBJ2-5, with 11 bases fitting TRBD1. This sequence originates from a woman between 25 and 40 years old who had recovered from COVID-19. Written as DNA, the CDR3 is TGTGCCAGCAGTATCTGGGACAGGGGGGACCAAGAGACCCAGTACTTC. Translation gives CASSIWDRGDQETQYF.